These 21 T cell receptor beta chains were all obtained from the same sample, sequenced in a study of blood T cells in healthy people across ages. Then a second PCR, running roughly 6 to 11 cycles, was carried out with a sample-barcoded 5' primer and a J-beta primer mix. In TCRdb, the 5' RACE reads were re-called with MiXCR into one record per CDR3 protein. The sample has hundreds of thousands of distinct CDR3 sequences, roughly 21% seen once. Material: blood. These receptors all stem from a man aged 65 to 79 in good health.

This clonotype was seen only a few times. The chain has TRBV6-2 or TRBV6-3 and TRBJ2-7, with 9 bases identical to TRBD2. V lost 0 bases and J lost 1; bases outside the gene matches: 7. The CDR3 totals 17 residues. Germline V gene data show CDR1 as MNHEY and CDR2 as SVGEGT. This CDR3 is CASSYSGGRDGSYEQYF. Written as DNA, the CDR3 is TGTGCCAGCAGTTACTCGGGCGGGAGGGACGGATCCTACGAGCAGTACTTC.

CDR3 sequence: CSARRTGRNEQFF. CDR3 DNA: TGCAGTGCTAGAAGGACAGGGCGCAATGAGCAGTTCTTC. The rearrangement uses TRBV20-1 and TRBJ2-1; 8 nucleotides match TRBD1. Germline CDR1 and CDR2: DFQATT and SNEGSKA (reference sequence). The V segment lost 2 bases and the J segment 6 bases; nucleotides outside the gene matches: 3. The CDR3 has 13 amino acids.

This clonotype was seen only a few times. The chain is built from TRBV2 and TRBJ1-4, with unresolved D. V lost 7 bases and J 7 bases, leaving 22 bases between the germline ends. Per the germline V gene, CDR1 is SNHLY and CDR2 is FYNNEI. The CDR3 contains 16 residues. The CDR3 here is CASTEFATGFGEKLFF. CDR3 sequence (DNA): TGTGCCAGCACCGAGTTCGCAACCGGCTTTGGTGAAAAACTGTTTTTT.

The genes are TRBV4-3 and TRBJ2-5; 12 bases match TRBD2. The J call may not be correct, given that the DNA end is closer to TRBJ2-1. The CDR3 runs to 16 residues. CDR1 is LGHNA and CDR2 is YSLEER in the germline V gene. The CDR3 bases are TGCGCCAGCAGCCAAGAGGAGCTAGCGGGAGGGAATGAGCAGTTCTTC. Encoded protein: CASSQEELAGGNEQFF.

The chain joins TRBV2 to TRBJ1-5; tentative D call: TRBD1 (5 bases). The CDR3 runs to 15 residues. The germline V gene encodes CDR1 SNHLY and CDR2 FYNNEI. V gave up 6 bases and J gave up 4 bases, with 16 bases separating them. The CDR3 spells CASREQDFSNQPQHF. DNA for the CDR3: TGTGCCAGCAGAGAACAGGACTTTAGTAATCAGCCCCAGCATTTT.

The V and J genes are TRBV18 and TRBJ2-1; D possibly matches TRBD1 or TRBD2 (5 bases each). Germline V gives CDR1 KGHSH, CDR2 LQKENI. V lost 3 bases and J 10 bases, leaving 19 bases between the germline ends. The CDR3 has 15 amino acids. CDR3 region: CASSPGPGTSVEQFF. In DNA form, the CDR3 reads TGTGCCAGCTCACCTGGGCCAGGGACCTCGGTAGAGCAGTTCTTC.

This clonotype came up a few times. The chain employs TRBV20-1 and TRBJ2-3; 9 bases are a match to TRBD1. This CDR3 region has 14 residues. Germline lookup yields CDR1 DFQATT and CDR2 SNEGSKA (reference sequence). Trimming removed 0 bases from V and 8 bases from J; junction bases left unmatched: 6. CDR3 sequence (DNA): TGCAGTGCTAGAGAAGGACAGGGGAAGGCTACGCAGTATTTT. Translating it yields CSAREGQGKATQYF.

The sample holds a few counts of this clonotype. The V call is TRBV20-1, the J call TRBJ2-4, with 7 bases aligning to TRBD2. The germline V gene has CDR1 DFQATT and CDR2 SNEGSKA (reference sequence). V was clipped by 3 bases and J by 8 bases; unmatched bases: 13. The length of the CDR3 is 15 residues. The DNA for the CDR3 is TGCAGTGCTAGGGGTCTACCTGGGAGGGATGACATTCAGTACTTC. The encoded protein is CSARGLPGRDDIQYF.

Only a few counts were recorded for this clonotype. The chain couples TRBV25-1 to TRBJ2-5, with D unclear. The better agreement between TRBJ2-7 and the DNA end casts doubt on the J call. Germline CDR1 reads MGHDK; CDR2 reads SYGVNS. The length of the CDR3 is 12 residues. The CDR3 DNA reads as TGTGCCAGCAGTGAGCCAACCTACGAGCAGTACTTC. As protein: CASSEPTYEQYF.

The genes are TRBV6-2 or TRBV6-3 and TRBJ2-5, with TRBD2 as a possible D gene (6 bases). The end of the DNA aligns better with TRBJ2-1, so the J call may be wrong. Looked up from germline, CDR1 is MNHEY and CDR2 is SVGEGT. The CDR3 contains 16 residues. CDR3 sequence (DNA): TGTGCCAGCAGTTACTCGCCTCGCGGGATCCCGGGTGAGCAGTTCTTC. Translation: CASSYSPRGIPGEQFF.

This clonotype was seen repeatedly, ten times or more. This sequence joins TRBV5-1 and TRBJ2-7, with TRBD2 as a possible D gene (5 bases). V shed 5 bases and J shed 4 bases, with 10 bases lying between them. This CDR3 has 12 residues. Germline CDR1 is SGHRS and CDR2 is YFSETQ. In DNA, the CDR3 is TGCGCCAGCAGGGCGGGCATTTACGAGCAGTACTTC. This gives the protein CASRAGIYEQYF. The full variable domain, in which reference TRBV5-1 and TRBJ2-7 provide the parts outside the CDR3, is KAGVTQTPRYLIKTRGQQVTLSCSPISGHRSVSWYQQTPGQGLQFLFEYFSETQRNKGNFPGRFSGRQFSNSRSEMNVSTLELGDSALYLCASRAGIYEQYFGPGTRLTVT.

Ten or more counts support this clonotype. The chain combines TRBV29-1 with TRBJ2-7; TRBD2 matches 13 bases. After removal of 6 bases from V and 0 bases from J, the junction contained 11 bases not matched to a gene. Per germline, CDR1 SQVTM and CDR2 ANQGSEA. The CDR3 spans 17 residues. This CDR3 is CSVGTSGKVGLSYEQYF. The CDR3 DNA is TGCAGCGTAGGGACTAGCGGGAAAGTGGGCCTCTCCTACGAGCAGTACTTC.

The J gene is TRBJ2-1, the V gene TRBV28; TRBD2 aligns across 7 bases. Germline assignment: CDR1 MDHEN and CDR2 SYDVKM. The CDR3 covers 14 residues. V trimming: 6 bases; J trimming: 3 bases; junction bases outside the gene matches: 5. The CDR3 DNA reads TGTGCCAGCAGGCACCGGGACTACTACAATGAGCAGTTCTTC. Translating it yields CASRHRDYYNEQFF. Complete variable domain (other parts from reference TRBV28 and TRBJ2-1): DVKVTQSSRYLVKRTGEKVFLECVQDMDHENMFWYRQDPGLGLRLIYFSYDVKMKEKGDIPEGYSVSREKKERFSLILESASTNQTSMYLCASRHRDYYNEQFFGPGTRLTVL.

V and J are TRBV20-1 and TRBJ1-2; tentatively, D is TRBD1 (6 bases). V gave up 0 bases and J gave up 4 bases, with 18 bases separating them. The CDR3 is 16 amino acids. The germline gives CDR1 DFQATT, CDR2 SNEGSKA (reference sequence). CDR3: CSARDTGGPLSYGYTF. DNA for the CDR3: TGCAGTGCTAGAGATACCGGGGGCCCCCTCAGCTATGGCTACACCTTC.

The V and J genes are TRBV5-1 and TRBJ2-5; D might be TRBD1 (6 bases). The CDR3 is made up of 14 amino acids. Germline CDR1 and CDR2: SGHRS and YFSETQ. V lost 7 bases to trimming and J lost 5 bases, with 18 bases between them. The chain's CDR3 is CASSRQELLETQYF. The CDR3 region has the DNA TGCGCCAGCTCCCGACAGGAATTGTTGGAGACCCAGTACTTC.

As DNA, the CDR3 is TGTGCCAGCCGACAGCCCGGAGAGGATCCCAATGAGCAGTTCTTC. It is translated as CASRQPGEDPNEQFF. The V gene is TRBV6-5, the J gene TRBJ2-1, with a weak D call TRBD1 (5 bases). The CDR3 spans 15 residues. Looked up from germline, CDR1 is MNHEY and CDR2 is SVGAGI. The V end lost 8 bases, the J end lost 6 bases, and 20 bases lay between the germline ends.

The V call is TRBV20-1, the J call TRBJ2-1, with 8 bases fitting TRBD2. This CDR3 has 14 residues. With 4 bases clipped from V and 7 bases from J, the junction kept 9 bases outside the gene matches. Per germline, CDR1 DFQATT and CDR2 SNEGSKA (reference sequence). CDR3 loop: CSATIRTSRNEQFF. CDR3 bases: TGCAGTGCTACTATCAGGACTAGCCGGAATGAGCAGTTCTTC.

The chain recombines TRBV10-3 with TRBJ2-1, with 8 bases identical to TRBD2. V lost 4 bases to trimming and J lost 6 bases; unmatched junction nucleotides: 8. The length of the CDR3 is 15 residues. Germline CDR1 is ENHRY and CDR2 is SYGVKD. The CDR3 nucleotides read TGTGCCATCAGTGGAGGGGTAGCGGGATCCAATGAGCAGTTCTTC. It is translated as CAISGGVAGSNEQFF.

This clonotype has more than one count but fewer than ten. V and J are TRBV12-3 or TRBV12-4 and TRBJ2-3, with D maybe TRBD2 (6 bases). V was trimmed by 6 bases and J by 4 bases, leaving 14 bases between them. This CDR3 is built from 14 residues. CDR3 protein: CASSRRVHADTQYF. CDR3 in DNA: TGTGCCAGCAGCCGGAGGGTCCACGCAGATACGCAGTATTTT.

This clonotype was recorded at least ten times. This chain links TRBV20-1 with TRBJ2-3, with 7 bases matching TRBD1. The germline gives CDR1 DFQATT, CDR2 SNEGSKA (reference sequence). V shed 3 bases, J shed 1 base, and the junction held 4 bases outside the gene matches. This CDR3 has 14 residues. The CDR3 bases are TGCAGTGCTAGTGGTCAGGGGGGCACAGATACGCAGTATTTT. Translated, it gives CSASGQGGTDTQYF.

The chain carries TRBV7-9 and TRBJ2-7; 10 bases map to TRBD2. V lost 7 bases to trimming and J lost 0 bases; unmatched junction nucleotides: 18. Germline V gene data show CDR1 as SEHNR and CDR2 as FQNEAQ (reference sequence). This CDR3 comprises 19 residues. DNA for the CDR3: TGTGCCAGCAACCCTCCCCCGGTGTCTAGCGGGAGAAGCTCCTACGAGCAGTACTTC. Translating it yields CASNPPPVSSGRSSYEQYF.